Below, 20 T cell receptor beta chains from the same sample are listed, as sequenced in a study of blood T cell repertoires in COVID-19 (dated by TCRdb to between 2020 and 2021). Libraries were built with the immunoSEQ multiplex PCR assay. As stored in TCRdb, this immuneACCESS dataset retains in-frame rearrangements with V and J assigned. A fraction of the clones does not appear; measured against another copy, unresolved V genes explain less than half of the discrepancy, and the remainder lacks a known reason. The sample data list about 180,000 clones, and about 83% of these were observed just once. About 1.5% of the sample comes from the top ten. Sequencing input: peripheral blood. The receptors here all came from a human donor in a cohort sampled during active COVID-19.

V gene TRBV6-2 or TRBV6-3 combines with J gene TRBJ2-2; TRBD2 is a possible D gene (6 bases). CDR3 length equals 17 residues. CDR1 and CDR2 (germline): MNHEY, SVGEGT. V lost 2 bases to trimming and J lost 0 bases, with 13 bases between them. CDR3 bases: TGTGCCAGCAGTTACCGGAGGGCGGGAACGAACACCGGGGAGCTGTTTTTT. It specifies CASSYRRAGTNTGELFF.

V and J are TRBV5-1 and TRBJ2-3, with 7 positions matching TRBD1. The CDR3 loop spans 15 amino acids. Trimming cost V 4 bases and J 0 bases; bases outside gene matches: 5. Per the germline V gene, CDR1 is SGHRS and CDR2 is YFSETQ. The CDR3 nucleotides are TGCGCCAGCAGCCGGGACAGTGCTAGCACAGATACGCAGTATTTT. This gives the protein CASSRDSASTDTQYF.

This chain connects TRBV24-1 to TRBJ1-2; no reliable D call. The CDR3 runs to 13 residues. With 3 bases removed from V and 6 bases from J, the gap between germline ends came to 10 bases. CDR1 is KGHDR and CDR2 is SFDVKD in the germline V gene. CDR3 region: CATSDEGLDGYTF. In DNA, the CDR3 is TGTGCCACCAGTGATGAGGGCTTAGATGGCTACACCTTC.

In this sample, this clone turned up a few times. This sequence joins TRBV7-9 and TRBJ1-2; 7 bases are a match to TRBD1. Per germline, CDR1 SEHNR and CDR2 FQNEAQ (reference sequence). The J segment lost 0 bases and the V segment lost 2 bases, leaving 15 bases of the junction unmatched. There are 19 residues in the CDR3. The CDR3 DNA sequence: TGTGCCAGCAGCTTAACCCCCGGGACAGCTGTAAGGTCTAACTATGGCTACACCTTC. The encoded protein is CASSLTPGTAVRSNYGYTF.

V gene TRBV7-2 combines with J gene TRBJ2-5; 10 bases agree with TRBD2. The CDR3 has 14 amino acids. V lost 4 bases and J lost 1; bases outside the gene matches: 0. In germline, CDR1 is SGHTA, CDR2 FQGNSA. The CDR3 nucleotides are TGTGCCAGCAGCTGGACTAGCGGCCAAGAGACCCAGTACTTC. Protein product: CASSWTSGQETQYF.

In its sample, this clone was seen a few times. The chain combines TRBV19 with TRBJ1-5; 9 bases fit TRBD1. The CDR3 extends over 12 amino acids. CDR1 LNHDA and CDR2 SQIVND come from the germline V gene (reference sequence). The J segment lost 2 bases and the V segment lost 11 bases, leaving 1 base of the junction unmatched. The CDR3 is CAGDRGNQPQHF. The CDR3 DNA follows: TGTGCCGGGGACAGGGGCAATCAGCCCCAGCATTTT.

This sequence joins TRBV28 and TRBJ2-5; 8 nucleotides match TRBD1. The CDR3 length is 16 residues. The ends lost 5 bases at V and 0 bases at J; junction bases unmatched: 8. CDR1 and CDR2 (germline): MDHEN, SYDVKM. CDR3 protein: CASSTPGQGNQETQYF. For the CDR3, the DNA is TGTGCCAGCAGTACCCCCGGACAGGGTAACCAAGAGACCCAGTACTTC.

The sample holds a few counts of this clone. The chain carries TRBV6-6 and TRBJ1-3, with TRBD1 identical over 10 bases. V shed 6 bases, J shed 2 bases, and the junction held 1 base outside the gene matches. Germline V gene sequence: CDR1 MNHNY, CDR2 SVGAGI (reference sequence). The CDR3 contains 14 residues. CDR3 residues: CASSGQGAGNTIYF. DNA of the CDR3: TGTGCCAGCAGCGGACAGGGGGCTGGAAACACCATATATTTT.

Here the CDR3 DNA reads TGTGCCAGCATCCAAAGGGCTAGCGGGATCTACGAGCAGTACTTC. This translates into CASIQRASGIYEQYF. V is TRBV2 and J is TRBJ2-7; TRBD2 matches at 9 bases. Germline trimming cut 7 bases from V and 3 bases from J; bases unmatched to any gene: 10. Germline V gene lookup returns CDR1 SNHLY and CDR2 FYNNEI. CDR3 size: 15 residues.

The rearrangement uses TRBV4-2 and TRBJ2-1; 11 nucleotides align to TRBD2. The germline CDR1 and CDR2 sequences are LGHNA and YNFKEQ. This CDR3 comprises 16 residues. Trimming at V came to 1 base and at J to 8 bases, leaving 7 bases not matched to a gene. CDR3 sequence: CASSQGLLAGGDEQFF. The CDR3 nucleotides are TGTGCCAGCAGCCAAGGTTTATTAGCGGGGGGGGATGAGCAGTTCTTC.

This chain joins TRBV3-1 (or the pseudogene TRBV3-2) and TRBJ2-5; D possibly corresponds to TRBD1 (6 bases). Trimming stripped 0 bases from V and 4 bases from J, with 9 bases between. This CDR3 has 14 amino acids. The germline V gene encodes CDR1 LGHDT and CDR2 YNNKEL (reference sequence). CDR3 loop: CASSQEGQSETQYF. The CDR3 coding sequence is TGTGCCAGCAGCCAAGAGGGACAATCAGAGACCCAGTACTTC.

This chain connects TRBV6-2 or TRBV6-3 to TRBJ2-7; TRBD1 aligns across 9 bases. The CDR3 length is 15 residues. The ends lost 5 bases at V and 3 bases at J; junction bases unmatched: 8. Germline assignment: CDR1 MNHEY and CDR2 SVGEGT. The CDR3 here is CASSDPPGQGYEQYF. CDR3 nucleotides: TGTGCCAGCAGTGACCCTCCGGGACAGGGCTACGAGCAGTACTTC.

This rearrangement joins TRBV23-1 to TRBJ1-3; 11 bases agree with TRBD1. TRBV23-1 is known as an ORF, though its function is uncertain. Losses at the gene ends were 8 bases for V and 1 base for J; bases not matched to a gene: 10. CDR3 length: 17 amino acids. CDR3 protein: CASHHKGTGGSGNTIYF. CDR3 DNA sequence: TGCGCCAGCCATCATAAAGGGACAGGGGGTTCTGGAAACACCATATATTTT.

This chain connects TRBV6-4 to TRBJ2-7; possibly TRBD2 for D (5 bases). The CDR3 has 15 amino acids. CDR1 and CDR2 (germline): MRHNA, SNTAGT. Trimming removed 5 bases from V and 1 base from J, with 15 bases in between. CDR3 in amino acids: CASSPPGLVSYEQYF. CDR3 DNA sequence: TGTGCCAGCAGTCCCCCGGGGTTGGTATCCTACGAGCAGTACTTC.

The chain has TRBV5-4 and TRBJ2-7, with D possibly being TRBD1 (5 bases). The CDR3 is made up of 14 amino acids. Trimming stripped 4 bases from V and 1 base from J, with 12 bases between. Germline V gene data show CDR1 as SGHNT and CDR2 as YYREEE (reference sequence). The CDR3 spells CASSAGDRSYEQYF. For the CDR3, the DNA is TGTGCCAGCAGCGCAGGCGACAGATCCTACGAGCAGTACTTC.

V and J are TRBV13 and TRBJ1-2, with D possibly being TRBD1 (6 bases). Trimming pared 1 base from V and 7 bases from J, leaving 10 bases between. There are 13 residues in the CDR3. Germline V gives CDR1 PRHDT, CDR2 FYEKMQ (reference sequence). CDR3 residues: CASSLDRAGGYTF. DNA for the CDR3: TGTGCCAGCAGCTTAGACAGGGCGGGTGGCTACACCTTC.

The chain combines TRBV29-1 with TRBJ1-1; a weak D match, TRBD1 (6 bases). V was cut by 6 bases and J by 1 base, with 15 bases left in between. The length of the CDR3 is 14 residues. Germline loops: CDR1 SQVTM, CDR2 ANQGSEA. The CDR3 spells CSVNPTGTNTEAFF. The DNA of the CDR3 is TGCAGCGTCAACCCCACAGGGACGAACACTGAAGCTTTCTTT.

This chain uses TRBV24-1 with TRBJ2-7; possibly TRBD1 for D (8 bases). The CDR3 runs to 14 residues. The ends were cut back, 0 bases at V and 5 bases at J, with 10 bases in the middle. Per the germline V gene, CDR1 is KGHDR and CDR2 is SFDVKD. CDR3 amino acids: CATSDLTGGDEQYF. The CDR3 DNA sequence: TGTGCCACCAGTGATTTGACAGGGGGGGACGAGCAGTACTTC.

V and J are TRBV2 and TRBJ1-3; 7 nucleotides line up with TRBD1. Germline V gene lookup returns CDR1 SNHLY and CDR2 FYNNEI. The V gene end was trimmed by 8 bases and the J gene end by 2 bases; junction bases not matched to a gene: 9. The CDR3 contains 15 residues. DNA for the CDR3: TGTGCCAGCCGACCCACAGGGGCCCCTGGAAACACCATATATTTT. Translating gives CASRPTGAPGNTIYF.

This chain connects TRBV9 to TRBJ2-1; 8 bases match TRBD2. After removal of 0 bases from V and 8 bases from J, the junction contained 10 bases not matched to a gene. Germline CDR1 SGDLS, CDR2 YYNGEE. The CDR3 covers 16 residues. CDR3 in DNA: TGTGCCAGCAGCGTAGTGGACGGGAGGGCCAGGGATGAGCAGTTCTTC. Protein: CASSVVDGRARDEQFF.